This T cell receptor beta chain was sequenced during a study of shared clonotypes between healthy human individuals. Comment on this clone: Its antigen is undetermined.

Naive CD8 cells comprised CD45RO-negative, CCR7-positively selected cells, excluding terminally differentiated effector memory CD45RA+ cells. Produced via immunoSEQ multiplex PCR; TCRdb's table is partial and in-frame only. This table has under 2,000,000 clones, about 94% appearing once. Study findings and constraints: Naive CD4 clonotypes were shared across a few donors at roughly 5.5%.

The source material was naive CD8+ T cells sorted from blood. This TCR derives from a man aged 18 to 29 in good health.

This CDR3 reads CAWRGGLLETQYF. CDR3 bases: TGTGCCTGGAGGGGGGGTCTCTTAGAGACCCAGTACTTC. V usage is TRBV30 and J usage is TRBJ2-5; D may be TRBD2 (6 bases). Looked up from germline, CDR1 is GTSNPN and CDR2 is SVGIG (reference sequence). Trimming left V 3 bases short and J 4 bases short, with 12 bases between. This CDR3 has 13 amino acids. The full variable domain, with the rest looked up from reference TRBV30 and TRBJ2-5, is SQTIHQWPATLVQPVGSPLSLECTVEGTSNPNLYWYRQAAGRGLQLLFYSVGIGQISSEVPQNLSASRPQDRQFILSSKKLLLSDSGFYLCAWRGGLLETQYFGPGTRLLVL.